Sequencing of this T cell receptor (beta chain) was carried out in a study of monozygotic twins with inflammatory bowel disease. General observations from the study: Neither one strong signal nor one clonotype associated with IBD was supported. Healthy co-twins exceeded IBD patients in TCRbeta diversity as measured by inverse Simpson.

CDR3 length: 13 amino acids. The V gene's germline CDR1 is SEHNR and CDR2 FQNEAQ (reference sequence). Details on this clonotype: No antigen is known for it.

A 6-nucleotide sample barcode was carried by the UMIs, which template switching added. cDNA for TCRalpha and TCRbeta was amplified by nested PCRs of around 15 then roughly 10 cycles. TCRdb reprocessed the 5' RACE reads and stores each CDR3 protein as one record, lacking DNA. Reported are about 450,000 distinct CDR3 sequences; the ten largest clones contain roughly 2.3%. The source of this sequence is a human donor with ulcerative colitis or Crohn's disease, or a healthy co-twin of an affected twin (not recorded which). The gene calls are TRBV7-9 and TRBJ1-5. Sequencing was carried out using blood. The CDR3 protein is CASSLEETQPQHF.